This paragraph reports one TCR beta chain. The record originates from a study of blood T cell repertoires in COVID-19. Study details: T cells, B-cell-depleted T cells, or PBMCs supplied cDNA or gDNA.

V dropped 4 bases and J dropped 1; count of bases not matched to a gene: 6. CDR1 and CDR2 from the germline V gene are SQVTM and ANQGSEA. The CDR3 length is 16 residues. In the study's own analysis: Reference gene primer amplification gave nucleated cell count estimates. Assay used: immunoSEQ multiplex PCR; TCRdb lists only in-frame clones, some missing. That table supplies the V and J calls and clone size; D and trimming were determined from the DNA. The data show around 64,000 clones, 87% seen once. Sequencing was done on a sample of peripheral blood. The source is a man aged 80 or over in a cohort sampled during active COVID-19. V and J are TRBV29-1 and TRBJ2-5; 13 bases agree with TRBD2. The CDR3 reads CSVAGLAGYPQETQYF. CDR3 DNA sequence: TGCAGCGTTGCGGGACTAGCGGGATACCCCCAAGAGACCCAGTACTTC.